This T cell receptor (beta chain) appears in the sequencing data of a study of regulatory T cells. Study-wide results and caveats: In CD3G-deficient patients, conventional CD4+ T cells were enriched for hydrophobic CDR3 residues at positions 6 and 7.

On this clone itself: Its antigen is currently unknown.

Germline V CDR1 and CDR2: MNHNS, SASEGT. The CDR3 spans 15 residues. V was trimmed by 2 bases and J by 3 bases, leaving 10 bases between them. Primers: 52 TRBV forward and 13 TRBJ reverse. Clones were sequenced by immunoSEQ multiplex PCR, and TCRdb holds only the in-frame ones, with some missing. The sample gives about 15,000 clones, approximately 82% of which show up once; around 7.8% is in the top ten. The clonotype was recovered from a person aged 25 to 39 with CD3G deficiency. The J gene is TRBJ1-4, the V gene TRBV6-1; D gene ambiguous. The sample comprised conventional CD4+ T cells sorted from blood. As DNA, the CDR3 is TGTGCCAGCAGTGAACCGCCGGACTCTAATGAAAAACTGTTTTTT. Its protein product is CASSEPPDSNEKLFF.